The rows below give T cell receptor beta chains drawn from one sample of a study of glioma-infiltrating T cells after dendritic cell vaccination. Some clones are missing from TCRdb's copy, which holds only in-frame ones; the method was immunoSEQ multiplex PCR. The sample comprises 90,000 to 140,000 clones, around 91% of which are singletons, and around 2.6% rests with the top ten. The material sequenced was blood, taken after dendritic cell vaccination. Receptors were obtained from a human donor with glioblastoma. CDR3s include the opening cysteine and the closing phenylalanine or tryptophan. The D gene is left open where the match is weak. Clone size is not always given. Where it is, it says once, few, many or a class for expanded clones.

TRBJ1-2,TRBV2,-,-,CASTNLQGKVDGYTF,TGTGCCAGCACTAACCTTCAGGGGAAGGTCGATGGCTACACCTTC
TRBJ1-5,TRBV5-5,-,-,CASSWGQGNQPQHF,TGTGCCAGCAGCTGGGGGCAGGGCAATCAGCCCCAGCATTTT
TRBJ2-7,TRBV5-4,TRBD2,once,CASSLGGRASSEQYF,TGTGCCAGCAGCTTGGGCGGGAGGGCCAGTTCCGAGCAGTACTTC
TRBJ1-2,TRBV15,TRBD1,-,CATSRPGDRGLGGYTF,TGTGCCACCAGCAGGCCCGGGGACAGGGGCCTTGGAGGCTACACCTTC
TRBJ2-1,TRBV5-1,-,-,CASSLGQGSSEQFF,TGCGCCAGCAGCTTGGGTCAGGGGTCGAGTGAGCAGTTCTTC
TRBJ1-2,TRBV7-9,TRBD1,-,CASSWGTAYGYTF,TGTGCCAGCAGCTGGGGGACAGCCTATGGCTACACCTTC
TRBJ2-1,TRBV29-1,TRBD2,-,CSVSGGVFSYNEQFF,TGCAGCGTTTCCGGGGGGGTGTTCTCCTACAATGAGCAGTTCTTC
TRBJ2-7,TRBV1,-,few,CTSSQLLEKSGEQYF,TGCACCAGCAGCCAGCTCTTGGAAAAAAGCGGGGAGCAGTACTTC
TRBJ1-1,TRBV29-1,-,-,CSVSGGAEAFF,TGCAGCGTCTCTGGGGGGGCTGAAGCTTTCTTT
TRBJ2-1,TRBV4-1,-,few,CASSQGGLVGSSYNEQFF,TGCGCCAGCAGCCAAGGGGGGCTAGTGGGGAGCTCCTACAATGAGCAGTTCTTC
TRBJ1-1,TRBV6-4,-,-,CASSVTGGSEAFF,TGTGCCAGCAGCGTGACGGGGGGAAGTGAAGCTTTCTTT
TRBJ2-6,TRBV4-1,-,-,CASSQQVIQITSGANVLTF,TGCGCCAGCAGCCAACAGGTCATCCAAATCACCTCTGGGGCCAACGTCCTGACTTTC
TRBJ2-7,TRBV9,-,-,CASSVTGGSYEQYF,TGTGCCAGCAGCGTAACCGGGGGCTCCTACGAGCAGTACTTC
TRBJ2-7,TRBV19,TRBD2,few,CASSIASSGGRPNEQYF,TGTGCCAGTAGTATAGCCTCTAGCGGGGGCCGACCAAACGAGCAGTACTTC
TRBJ2-1,TRBV28,TRBD1,-,CASSLWGTGGHNEQFF,TGTGCCAGCAGTTTATGGGGGACAGGGGGCCACAATGAGCAGTTCTTC
TRBJ2-6,TRBV19,-,-,CASSMYSGANVLTF,TGTGCCAGTAGTATGTACTCTGGGGCCAACGTCCTGACTTTC
TRBJ1-1,TRBV11-2,-,-,CASRPGWENTEAFF,TGTGCCAGCAGACCAGGGTGGGAGAACACTGAAGCTTTCTTT
TRBJ2-5,TRBV27,TRBD2,-,CASSRLAGFQETQYF,TGTGCCAGCAGCAGACTAGCGGGATTCCAAGAGACCCAGTACTTC
TRBJ1-6,TRBV30,TRBD1,-,CAETGSSNSPLHF,TGTGCTGAGACAGGGAGCAGTAATTCCCCCCTCCACTTT
TRBJ2-1,TRBV6-5,TRBD1,-,CASSSGTGAGEQFF,TGTGCCAGCAGCTCCGGGACAGGGGCGGGGGAGCAGTTCTTC
TRBJ1-1,TRBV19,-,-,CASSPRGVTEAFF,TGTGCCAGTAGTCCCAGGGGTGTAACTGAAGCTTTCTTT
TRBJ2-2,TRBV2,TRBD2,few,CASRERGGRTGELFF,TGTGCCAGCAGGGAGCGGGGGGGACGTACCGGGGAGCTGTTTTTT
TRBJ2-7,TRBV4-1,-,-,CASSSVEGPYEQYF,TGCGCCAGCAGCTCAGTGGAGGGGCCTTACGAGCAGTACTTC
TRBJ2-7,TRBV2,TRBD1,-,CASRRTGNHEQYF,TGTGCCAGCCGACGGACAGGGAACCACGAGCAGTACTTC
TRBJ1-2,TRBV6-1,-,-,CASSESRDGYTF,TGTGCCAGCAGTGAATCCAGGGATGGCTACACCTTC
TRBJ1-3,TRBV29-1,-,once,CSVEDTGKGNTIYF,TGCAGCGTTGAAGACACAGGGAAAGGAAACACCATATATTTT
TRBJ2-3,TRBV7-2,TRBD2,-,CASSQTSGRTQYF,TGTGCCAGCAGCCAAACTAGCGGGAGGACGCAGTATTTT
TRBJ2-3,TRBV6-4,-,-,CASSPRYYTDTQYF,TGTGCCAGCTCCCCACGATACTACACAGATACGCAGTATTTT
TRBJ2-1,TRBV14,TRBD2,few,CASSQNPAGPNEQFF,TGTGCCAGCAGCCAAAACCCAGCGGGGCCCAATGAGCAGTTCTTC
TRBJ1-5,TRBV19,TRBD1,-,CASRKQGGHSNQPQHF,TGTGCCAGTAGGAAACAGGGGGGCCATAGCAATCAGCCCCAGCATTTT
TRBJ2-1,TRBV18,-,few,CASSPSRAGNEQFF,TGTGCCAGCTCACCATCAAGAGCCGGCAATGAGCAGTTCTTC
TRBJ2-1,TRBV6-5,TRBD2,-,CASSLSGRLGDEQFF,TGTGCCAGCAGTCTTAGCGGGAGGCTTGGGGATGAGCAGTTCTTC
TRBJ2-2,TRBV5-1,-,-,CASRVRGTAPAPTGELFF,TGCGCCAGCAGGGTTCGCGGGACAGCTCCAGCTCCGACCGGGGAGCTGTTTTTT
TRBJ2-5,TRBV30,-,-,CAWSPRGLDKEQYF,TGTGCCTGGAGTCCCCGGGGTCTAGATAAAGAGCAGTACTTC
TRBJ2-1,TRBV4-2,TRBD2,-,CASRAGTSAYNEQFF,TGTGCCAGCAGAGCCGGGACTAGCGCCTACAATGAGCAGTTCTTC
TRBJ1-1,TRBV18,-,once,CASSPAGGVMNTEAFF,TGTGCCAGCTCGCCGGCCGGGGGGGTGATGAACACTGAAGCTTTCTTT
TRBJ1-3,TRBV6-9,-,-,CASSLGSRKSGNTIYF,TGTGCCAGCAGTTTGGGGAGCCGTAAATCGGGAAACACCATATATTTT
TRBJ2-7,TRBV5-6,TRBD1,few,CASSCRDRGRRAYEQYF,TGTGCCAGCAGCTGCCGGGACAGGGGCCGGAGGGCCTACGAGCAGTACTTC
TRBJ2-1,TRBV29-1,TRBD2,-,CSVDLGSFLAGGYNEQFF,TGCAGCGTCGACCTTGGGTCGTTTCTAGCGGGAGGGTACAATGAGCAGTTCTTC
TRBJ1-2,TRBV10-2,TRBD1,few,CASSESRQGLGYTF,TGCGCCAGCAGTGAGTCTAGACAGGGGCTTGGCTACACCTTC
TRBJ1-3,TRBV5-1,-,-,CASSLDFSGNTIYF,TGCGCCAGCAGCTTGGACTTCTCTGGAAACACCATATATTTT
TRBJ1-2,TRBV10-3,TRBD1,-,CAISAGQVGALGYTF,TGTGCCATCAGCGCGGGACAGGTGGGCGCCTTAGGCTACACCTTC
TRBJ2-1,TRBV25-1,TRBD2,-,CASSDTSGANNEQFF,TGTGCCAGCAGTGATACTAGCGGGGCGAACAATGAGCAGTTCTTC
TRBJ2-5,TRBV7-9,TRBD2,-,CASSLRTSEYQETQYF,TGTGCCAGCAGCTTACGGACTAGCGAATACCAAGAGACCCAGTACTTC
TRBJ1-1,TRBV5-4,-,-,CASTPGLSNTEAFF,TGTGCCAGCACCCCAGGGCTATCGAACACTGAAGCTTTCTTT
TRBJ2-2,TRBV2,TRBD2,-,CASAVARGGVNTGELFF,TGTGCCAGCGCGGTCGCACGGGGGGGAGTAAACACCGGGGAGCTGTTTTTT
TRBJ2-3,TRBV29-1,TRBD1,few,CSASPSDRGTDTQYF,TGCAGCGCGTCGCCCTCGGACAGGGGCACAGATACGCAGTATTTT
TRBJ2-7,TRBV10-1,-,-,CANPHDMTYEQYF,TGCGCCAACCCACACGACATGACCTACGAGCAGTACTTC
TRBJ2-3,TRBV10-3,TRBD1,-,CAISELGQGGPTDTQYF,TGTGCCATCAGTGAGTTGGGACAGGGTGGTCCCACAGATACGCAGTATTTT
TRBJ2-4,TRBV27,-,-,CASSRGQQLAKNIQYF,TGTGCCAGCAGTCGCGGACAACAGCTAGCCAAAAACATTCAGTACTTC
TRBJ1-6,TRBV28,-,-,CASRINRDYNSPLHF,TGTGCCAGCAGAATAAATAGGGACTATAATTCCCCCCTCCACTTT
TRBJ1-4,TRBV6-7,-,-,CAIFPRRDKNEKLFF,TGTGCCATCTTCCCACGGAGGGATAAAAATGAAAAACTGTTTTTT
TRBJ2-7,TRBV6-5,-,-,CASRDSGSYEQYF,TGTGCCAGCAGGGACAGTGGCTCCTACGAGCAGTACTTC
TRBJ1-2,TRBV19,-,-,CASSISPGVEGYTF,TGTGCCAGTAGTATCTCCCCAGGGGTGGAAGGCTACACCTTC
TRBJ1-3,TRBV5-8,-,-,CASRLDSFSGNTIYF,TGTGCCAGCAGACTCGACAGCTTCTCTGGAAACACCATATATTTT